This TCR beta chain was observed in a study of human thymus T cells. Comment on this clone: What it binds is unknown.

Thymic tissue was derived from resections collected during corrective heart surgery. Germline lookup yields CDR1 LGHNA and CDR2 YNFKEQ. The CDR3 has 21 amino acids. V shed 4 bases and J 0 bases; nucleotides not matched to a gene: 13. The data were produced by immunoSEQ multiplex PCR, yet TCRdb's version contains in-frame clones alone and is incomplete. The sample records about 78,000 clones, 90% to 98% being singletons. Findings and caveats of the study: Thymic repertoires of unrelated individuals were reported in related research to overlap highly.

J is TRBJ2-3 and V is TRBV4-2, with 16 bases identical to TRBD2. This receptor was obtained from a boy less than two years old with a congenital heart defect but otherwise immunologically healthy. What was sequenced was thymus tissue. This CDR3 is CASSPGLAGGIPPISTDTQYF. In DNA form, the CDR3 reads TGTGCCAGCAGCCCGGGACTAGCGGGAGGGATCCCTCCCATAAGCACAGATACGCAGTATTTT.